One sample yielded the 20 T cell receptor beta chains listed below, sequenced in a study of T cells in women clearing cervical HPV infection (dated by TCRdb to 2016 to 2018). Library preparation used the immunoSEQ multiplex PCR assay. Drawn from immuneACCESS, this table holds only the in-frame rearrangements with V and J called that TCRdb kept. Clones are partly lost; checked studies trace under half to an unresolved V gene and leave the rest unexplained. The sample table records fewer than 40,000 clones. Clones ranked in the top ten supply about 6.1% of the sample. Sequences were obtained from blood buffy coat. The source is a woman between 18 and 70 years old with a cervical HPV16 infection that either progressed to CIN3+ or cleared (not recorded which).

On this clone itself: With the read ending 3 residues before the CDR3 end, the germline J gene is used to fill in that end. The genes are TRBV10-3 and TRBJ1-4; no reliable D call. CDR1 and CDR2 from the germline V gene are ENHRY and SYGVKD. The CDR3 covers 17 residues. The V and J ends lost 0 bases and 5 bases respectively, with 16 bases between them. CDR3 loop: CAISESQGGAENEKLFF. CDR3 bases read: TGTGCCATCAGTGAGTCGCAAGGTGGCGCGGAGAATGAAAAA.

For this clone: The CDR3 end falls 3 residues outside the read, so it is completed with the germline J gene. Other nucleotide sequences from this sample produce the same CDR3. The chain is built from TRBV20-1 and TRBJ2-7; D is undetermined. In germline, CDR1 is DFQATT, CDR2 SNEGSKA (reference sequence). The CDR3 runs 14 residues. Trimming cost V 5 bases and J 0 bases, with 14 bases left between them. The CDR3 bases that were read are TGCAGTGCTGTATCTACGTCCAACTCCTACGAG. Protein: CSAVSTSNSYE. The complete CDR3 reads CSAVSTSNSYEQYF.

With regard to this clone: The CDR3 goes on 3 residues after the read ends, and that part is filled in from the germline J gene. The V gene is TRBV29-1, the J gene TRBJ2-1, with 11 bases fitting TRBD1. The germline V gene encodes CDR1 SQVTM and CDR2 ANQGSEA. V gave up 5 bases and J gave up 7 bases; unmatched junction bases: 13. CDR3 length: 16 residues. Here the CDR3 reads CSVLVLSGQGANEQFF. The CDR3 bases that were read are TGCAGCGTTCTGGTTCTCTCAGGACAGGGGGCTAATGAG.

About this clone itself: The CDR3 end is not reached by the read, which stops 3 residues before it; the germline J gene fills it in. The chain joins TRBV6-2 or TRBV6-3 to TRBJ2-6; TRBD1 agrees at 7 bases. J gave up 0 bases and V 6 bases, and 8 bases lay outside the gene matches. Germline CDR1 is MNHEY and CDR2 is SVGEGT. This CDR3 has 17 residues. The CDR3 DNA, read in part, is TGTGCCAGCAGCCACGACAGGGCGCCCTCTGGGGCCAACGTC. Protein sequence: CASSHDRAPSGANV. From start to end, the CDR3 is CASSHDRAPSGANVLTF.

Details on this clone: The DNA ends 3 residues before the CDR3 does, and the rest of the CDR3 is filled in from the germline J gene. The genes are TRBV10-2 and TRBJ2-7, with D perhaps TRBD2 (7 bases). From germline, CDR1 is WSHSY and CDR2 SAAADI. V was cut by 3 bases and J by 6 bases, with 12 bases left in between. The CDR3 runs to 13 residues. CDR3 amino acids: CASSDQGRGEQYF. The CDR3 DNA, read in part, is TGCGCCAGCAGTGACCAGGGGAGGGGCGAG.

Worth noting for this clone: The missing CDR3 end, 3 residues past where the read stops, is filled in from the germline J gene. J is TRBJ1-1 and V is TRBV2, with D possibly matching TRBD1 (6 bases). CDR3 length: 14 amino acids. Deletions cut 2 bases from V and 5 bases from J, with 12 bases between. Germline CDR1 reads SNHLY; CDR2 reads FYNNEI. The CDR3 DNA, read in part, is TGTGCCAGCAGTGAATTGGACAGACGGACTGAA. Its translation is CASSELDRRTE. The CDR3 reads in full as CASSELDRRTEAFF.

On this clone: The read ends 3 residues before the CDR3 terminus; that terminus is restored from the germline J gene. The V call is TRBV6-1, the J call TRBJ1-5; tentatively, D is TRBD1 (5 bases). V was clipped by 0 bases and J by 4 bases, with 13 bases between them. Germline V gene data show CDR1 as MNHNS and CDR2 as SASEGT. CDR3 size: 16 residues. The part of the CDR3 DNA that was read is TGTGCCAGCAGTGAAGCGCTTCAGGGCGGAAATCAGCCC. Translating gives CASSEALQGGNQP. The whole CDR3 region reads CASSEALQGGNQPQHF.

On this clone itself: The read finishes 3 residues shy of the CDR3 end, and the germline J gene is used to complete it. The chain carries TRBV6-1 and TRBJ1-6; 7 bases are a match to TRBD1. CDR1 and CDR2 from the germline V gene are MNHNS and SASEGT. Trimming took 1 base from V and 10 from J; bases not matched to a gene: 7. The CDR3 totals 15 residues. CDR3 DNA (partial): TGTGCCAGCAGTGAAGTAGGGCAGGGGGGATCACCC. It is translated as CASSEVGQGGSP. The whole CDR3 region reads CASSEVGQGGSPLHF.

As concerns this clone: The read stops 3 residues short of the end of the CDR3; the missing end is completed from the germline J gene. This chain joins TRBV2 and TRBJ1-1; D might be TRBD1 (6 bases). Germline V lookup: CDR1 SNHLY, CDR2 FYNNEI. There are 14 residues in the CDR3. Trimming shortened V by 5 bases and J by 4 bases, and 14 bases separated the two germline ends. CDR3 DNA, as far as it was read: TGTGCCAGCAGTCCCGACAGGTTCGGCACTGAA. Its protein product is CASSPDRFGTE. The full CDR3 is CASSPDRFGTEAFF.

For this clone: The read falls 3 residues short of the CDR3 end, and the missing part is taken from the germline J gene. The chain is built from TRBV6-1 and TRBJ2-1, with a weak D call TRBD2 (5 bases). Germline V gene lookup returns CDR1 MNHNS and CDR2 SASEGT. The CDR3 extends over 15 amino acids. Trimming removed 1 base from V and 7 bases from J, with 14 bases in between. The CDR3 sequence: CASSEVFGVMNEQFF. CDR3 bases read: TGTGCCAGCAGTGAAGTTTTCGGGGTTATGAATGAG.

A remark on this clone: Read data end 3 residues before the CDR3 end; the end is taken from the germline J gene. V gene TRBV5-1 combines with J gene TRBJ2-4, with 9 positions matching TRBD1. CDR1 is SGHRS, CDR2 YFSETQ, per germline. This CDR3 spans 14 amino acids. V trimming: 4 bases; J trimming: 8 bases; junction bases outside the gene matches: 7. The covered CDR3 bases are TGCGCCAGCAGCAAACAGGGGGCGAGGGACATT. This codes for CASSKQGARDI. The complete CDR3 protein is CASSKQGARDIQYF.

About this clone itself: The read is 3 residues too short to cover the CDR3 end, so that end is filled in from the germline J gene. The chain recombines TRBV2 with TRBJ2-7; 9 bases fit TRBD1. CDR1 is SNHLY and CDR2 is FYNNEI in the germline V gene. V dropped 0 bases and J dropped 4; count of bases not matched to a gene: 4. This CDR3 has 15 amino acids. The CDR3 here is CASSEAGTGLYEQYF. CDR3 DNA, as far as it was read: TGTGCCAGCAGTGAAGCGGGGACAGGGTTATACGAG.

As regards this clone: The junction shows a germline mismatch at one end, possibly a read error. The sequenced CDR3 bases are TGCGCCAGCAGTCCCTGGGGGCGGGGGGGCCAAGGGACC. The encoded protein is CASSPWGRGGQGT. From start to end, the CDR3 is CASSPWGRGGQGTQYF. The chain links TRBV23-1 to TRBJ2-5; 9 positions agree with TRBD2. The read ends 3 residues shy of where the CDR3 ends; the end is completed using the germline J gene. TRBV23-1 is given ORF status, its function remaining uncertain. The CDR3 sequence is 16 residues long.

Concerning this clone itself: The sequence runs out 3 residues before the end of the CDR3; the remainder is reconstructed from the germline J gene. This chain uses TRBV5-3 with TRBJ2-7, with TRBD2 matching over 8 bases. TRBV5-3 belongs to the ORF category, with a function that is uncertain. This CDR3 has 15 amino acids. Germline trimming cut 4 bases from V and 1 base from J; bases unmatched to any gene: 7. The CDR3 loop reads CARSVERGRSYEQYF. CDR3 bases read: TGTGCCAGAAGCGTAGAGCGGGGGAGATCCTACGAG.

To note about this clone: With the read ending 3 residues before the CDR3 end, the germline J gene is used to fill in that end. This rearrangement joins TRBV28 to TRBJ1-5; perhaps TRBD1 as D (5 bases). The germline CDR1 and CDR2 sequences are MDHEN and SYDVKM. The germline V and J ends were trimmed by 6 bases and 4 bases, with 10 bases remaining between them. The CDR3 extends over 13 amino acids. The covered CDR3 bases are TGTGCCAGCAGGACTTCAGGGAATCAGCCC. Its translation: CASRTSGNQP. The CDR3 in its entirety is CASRTSGNQPQHF.

In the case of this clone: The CDR3 end falls 3 residues outside the read, so it is completed with the germline J gene. The chain links TRBV4-2 to TRBJ2-7; 10 bases fit TRBD1. The V and J ends lost 6 bases and 3 bases, in that order; junction bases with no gene match: 8. The CDR3 contains 15 residues. Germline lookup yields CDR1 LGHNA and CDR2 YNFKEQ. The part of the CDR3 DNA that was read is TGTGCCAGCAGGGAGGGACAGGGGCTTTTCTACGAG. Translation gives CASREGQGLFYE. In full, the CDR3 reads CASREGQGLFYEQYF.

Concerning this clone itself: The read ends 3 residues shy of where the CDR3 ends; the end is completed using the germline J gene. The chain recombines TRBV5-4 with TRBJ2-5; the match to TRBD1 covers 9 bases. Losses at the gene ends were 7 bases for V and 5 bases for J; bases not matched to a gene: 9. The CDR3 is made up of 14 amino acids. Germline lookup yields CDR1 SGHNT and CDR2 YYREEE (reference sequence). The DNA read from the CDR3 is TGTGCCAGCGGAACAGGGGGCCAAACGGAGACC. Its translation: CASGTGGQTET. The complete CDR3 protein is CASGTGGQTETQYF.

To note about this clone: The read falls 3 residues short of the CDR3 end, and the missing part is taken from the germline J gene. This sample also contains other DNA sequences that code for the same CDR3. V and J are TRBV18 and TRBJ2-5; no reliable D call. This CDR3 spans 14 amino acids. V was cut by 6 bases and J by 1 base, with 12 bases left in between. Germline V CDR1 and CDR2: KGHSH, LQKENI. This CDR3 is CASSPPGAQETQYF. The part of the CDR3 DNA that was read is TGTGCCAGCTCGCCCCCAGGAGCCCAAGAGACC.

Details on this clone: The read terminates 3 residues before the CDR3 end, so the remaining end is supplied by the germline J gene. The chain recombines TRBV5-6 with TRBJ2-7; TRBD1 matches 8 bases. CDR1 is SGHDT and CDR2 is YYEEEE in the germline V gene. The CDR3 contains 15 residues. V dropped 3 bases and J dropped 2; count of bases not matched to a gene: 7. The CDR3 is CASSYGQGGTYEQYF. The sequenced CDR3 bases are TGTGCCAGCAGCTATGGACAGGGAGGCACCTACGAG.

Regarding this clone: The DNA ends 3 residues before the CDR3 does, and the rest of the CDR3 is filled in from the germline J gene. This chain connects TRBV30 to TRBJ1-4; weak D call: TRBD1 (6 bases). The length of the CDR3 is 13 residues. Germline V gene lookup returns CDR1 GTSNPN and CDR2 SVGIG (reference sequence). V was trimmed by 0 bases and J by 5 bases, leaving 7 bases between them. Partial CDR3 DNA: TGTGCCTGGAGTGTCAGGGGAAATGAAAAA. This sequence encodes CAWSVRGNEK. The entire CDR3 is CAWSVRGNEKLFF.